The TCR beta chain under discussion was sequenced for a study of T cell responses to AZD1222 COVID-19 vaccine. Background on the study: Second doses at about 4 or about 12 weeks were pooled.

As concerns this clone: Its specificity is unknown.

Points from the study as a whole: Among the donors, most were white British and more were female, and clonal diversity was possibly underestimated.

The protocol was immunoSEQ multiplex PCR, while the TCRdb copy is restricted to in-frame clones and leaves out a portion. The sample yields roughly 120,000 clones, about nine tenths seen once. This CDR3 is built from 14 residues. The germline gives CDR1 SGHAT, CDR2 FQNNGV. V lost 4 bases and J lost 3, with 10 bases in between. The sequenced sample was peripheral blood, obtained on day 0 of AZD1222 vaccination. This sequence was found in an adult in good health. This rearrangement joins TRBV11-2 to TRBJ1-5; D gene unclear. Here the CDR3 reads CASSSGRANQPQHF. The CDR3 DNA sequence: TGTGCCAGCAGCTCCGGACGGGCCAATCAGCCCCAGCATTTT.